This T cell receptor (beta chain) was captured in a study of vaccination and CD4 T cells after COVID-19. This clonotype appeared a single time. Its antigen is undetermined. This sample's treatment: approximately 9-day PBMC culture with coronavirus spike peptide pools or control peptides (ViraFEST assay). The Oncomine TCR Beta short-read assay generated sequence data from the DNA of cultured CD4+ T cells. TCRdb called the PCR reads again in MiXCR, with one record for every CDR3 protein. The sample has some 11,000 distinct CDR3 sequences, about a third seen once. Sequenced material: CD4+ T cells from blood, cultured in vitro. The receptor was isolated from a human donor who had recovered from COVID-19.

CDR3 DNA: TGTGCCAGCAGCCCAGCTGGGACAGGGGCCTACGAGCAGTACTTC. Protein: CASSPAGTGAYEQYF. The rearrangement joins TRBV7-2 to TRBJ2-7, with 10 bases lining up with TRBD1. Germline values: CDR1 SGHTA, CDR2 FQGNSA. V lost 5 bases to trimming and J lost 2 bases; unmatched junction nucleotides: 6. This CDR3 is built from 15 residues.